These 21 T cell receptor beta chains originate from one sample sequenced in a study of blood T cell repertoires in COVID-19. Data came from immunoSEQ multiplex PCR; TCRdb stores just in-frame clones and leaves some out. The sample yields about 250,000 clones, roughly 83% seen once. Sequencing was performed on peripheral blood. These receptors were collected from an elderly man with acute or convalescent COVID-19.

This clone showed up just a few times. The chain links TRBV19 to TRBJ2-7; D not resolved. Germline V gives CDR1 LNHDA, CDR2 SQIVND (reference sequence). CDR3 length: 12 amino acids. The V end lost 3 bases, the J end lost 3 bases, and 6 bases lay between the germline ends. CDR3 in DNA: TGTGCCAGTAGTATCAACGGCTACGAGCAGTACTTC. The encoded protein is CASSINGYEQYF.

This clone came up a few times. The chain combines TRBV10-3 with TRBJ1-5, with TRBD1 identical over 8 bases. J lost 9 bases, V lost 10 bases, and 14 bases had no gene match. CDR3 size: 14 residues. From germline, CDR1 is ENHRY and CDR2 SYGVKD. The CDR3 spells CATGDRGGPSPQHF. DNA of the CDR3: TGTGCCACCGGTGACAGGGGCGGACCTTCGCCCCAGCATTTT.

The CDR3 sequence is CASSATSLRYEQYF. The CDR3 region has the DNA TGTGCCAGCAGCGCGACTAGTCTCCGCTACGAGCAGTACTTC. The V call is TRBV9, the J call TRBJ2-7, with a possible D match to TRBD2 (6 bases). CDR3 length equals 14 residues. Germline assignment: CDR1 SGDLS and CDR2 YYNGEE. V lost 3 bases, J lost 3 bases, and 13 bases lay in between.

V and J are TRBV9 and TRBJ1-6; 10 bases line up with TRBD1. J lost 7 bases, V lost 4 bases, and 5 bases had no gene match. The length of the CDR3 is 15 residues. CDR1 and CDR2 (germline): SGDLS, YYNGEE. The CDR3 nucleotides read TGTGCCAGCAGCCCCCCGGGACAGGGGAATTCACCCCTCCACTTT. It specifies CASSPPGQGNSPLHF.

The rearrangement joins TRBV11-2 to TRBJ1-1, with 10 bases lining up with TRBD1. This CDR3 contains 15 residues. With V trimmed by 8 bases and J by 12 bases, 18 bases remained unmatched. The germline CDR1 and CDR2 sequences are SGHAT and FQNNGV. This CDR3 is CASFYSGTGERVTFF. The CDR3 DNA sequence: TGTGCCAGCTTTTATTCCGGGACAGGGGAGCGAGTAACTTTCTTT. The complete variable domain, with remaining parts taken from reference TRBV11-2 and TRBJ1-1, reads EAGVAQSPRYKIIEKRQSVAFWCNPISGHATLYWYQQILGQGPKLLIQFQNNGVVDDSQLPKDRFSAERLKGVDSTLKIQPAKLEDSAVYLCASFYSGTGERVTFFGQGTRLTVV.

The chain employs TRBV5-5 and TRBJ1-5; TRBD1 is a possible D gene (5 bases). Germline loops: CDR1 SGHKS, CDR2 YYEKEE (reference sequence). The CDR3 is 15 amino acids. Between the trimmed V and J ends, which lost 1 base and 0 bases, there was a span of 8 bases. As DNA, the CDR3 is TGTGCCAGCAGCTTGTTAGGGGATAGCAATCAGCCCCAGCATTTT. Amino acids: CASSLLGDSNQPQHF. Filled out from reference TRBV5-5 and TRBJ1-5, the complete variable domain reads DAGVTQSPTHLIKTRGQQVTLRCSPISGHKSVSWYQQVLGQGPQFIFQYYEKEERGRGNFPDRFSARQFPNYSSELNVNALLLGDSALYLCASSLLGDSNQPQHFGDGTRLSIL.

V usage is TRBV30 and J usage is TRBJ2-2, with D possibly being TRBD1 (7 bases). Trimming pared 3 bases from V and 5 bases from J, leaving 13 bases between. The germline V gene has CDR1 GTSNPN and CDR2 SVGIG (reference sequence). The CDR3 spans 14 residues. CDR3 nucleotides: TGTGCCTGGAGAGGCAGGGGGGATACCGGGGAGCTGTTTTTT. Translating it yields CAWRGRGDTGELFF. Full variable domain (rest looked up from reference TRBV30 and TRBJ2-2): SQTIHQWPATLVQPVGSPLSLECTVEGTSNPNLYWYRQAAGRGLQLLFYSVGIGQISSEVPQNLSASRPQDRQFILSSKKLLLSDSGFYLCAWRGRGDTGELFFGEGSRLTVL.

V usage is TRBV5-6 and J usage is TRBJ1-1; the D is unclear. Germline values: CDR1 SGHDT, CDR2 YYEEEE. This CDR3 region has 13 residues. Deletions cut 4 bases from V and 10 bases from J, with 17 bases between. CDR3 amino acids: CASSRLKVGGAFF. CDR3 coding DNA: TGTGCCAGCAGCCGACTCAAAGTCGGTGGAGCTTTCTTT.

The rearrangement uses TRBV15 and TRBJ2-7, with 7 bases aligning to TRBD1. CDR3 size: 14 residues. The V and J ends lost 5 bases and 2 bases, in that order; junction bases with no gene match: 6. The germline CDR1 and CDR2 sequences are LNHNV and YYDKDF (reference sequence). CDR3 residues: CATSPTGVAYEQYF. As DNA, the CDR3 is TGTGCCACCAGCCCTACAGGGGTTGCCTACGAGCAGTACTTC.

The V gene is TRBV28, the J gene TRBJ2-1; a possible D gene is TRBD1 (5 bases). The CDR3 runs to 15 residues. Germline V lookup: CDR1 MDHEN, CDR2 SYDVKM. Trimming cost V 5 bases and J 2 bases, with 13 bases left between them. The CDR3, as DNA: TGTGCCAGCAGTGGAGACAGCCTAGCCTACAATGAGCAGTTCTTC. Its translation: CASSGDSLAYNEQFF.

The rearrangement uses TRBV7-8 and TRBJ2-5; D is perhaps TRBD2 (6 bases). From germline, CDR1 is SGHVS and CDR2 FQNEAQ. V was pared by 1 base and J by 2 bases, with 11 bases between. The CDR3 is 15 amino acids. CDR3 loop: CASSLGGVGQETQYF. DNA of the CDR3: TGTGCCAGCAGCTTAGGGGGGGTCGGACAAGAGACCCAGTACTTC.

This rearrangement joins TRBV3-1 (or the pseudogene TRBV3-2) to TRBJ1-3, with 7 bases lining up with TRBD1. J gave up 1 base and V 3 bases, and 3 bases lay outside the gene matches. CDR1 LGHDT and CDR2 YNNKEL come from the germline V gene (reference sequence). The CDR3 is 15 residues long. DNA for the CDR3: TGTGCCAGCAGCCACAGGGGGAAATCTGGAAACACCATATATTTT. Protein: CASSHRGKSGNTIYF.

V is TRBV5-1 and J is TRBJ2-5; 11 bases agree with TRBD1. There are 16 residues in the CDR3. Unmatched junction bases numbered 10, after V lost 5 bases and J lost 4 bases. The germline V gene has CDR1 SGHRS and CDR2 YFSETQ. This chain's CDR3 is CASRNRGQGAGETQYF. The CDR3 DNA sequence: TGCGCCAGCAGAAATAGAGGACAGGGGGCAGGAGAGACCCAGTACTTC.

This clone was observed a few times. The gene calls are TRBV2 and TRBJ2-7, with 11 bases lining up with TRBD2. The germline gives CDR1 SNHLY, CDR2 FYNNEI. Losses at the gene ends were 5 bases for V and 4 bases for J; bases not matched to a gene: 4. CDR3 size: 14 residues. This CDR3 reads CASSPGLAAYEQYF. The CDR3 region has the DNA TGTGCCAGCAGTCCGGGACTAGCGGCATACGAGCAGTACTTC. Complete variable domain (other parts from reference TRBV2 and TRBJ2-7): EPEVTQTPSHQVTQMGQEVILRCVPISNHLYFYWYRQILGQKVEFLVSFYNNEISEKSEIFDDQFSVERPDGSNFTLKIRSTKLEDSAMYFCASSPGLAAYEQYFGPGTRLTVT.

In its sample, this clone was seen once. V and J are TRBV18 and TRBJ1-3, with 8 bases that match TRBD1. This CDR3 contains 18 residues. Trimming removed 4 bases from V and 1 base from J; junction bases left unmatched: 12. Germline lookup yields CDR1 KGHSH and CDR2 LQKENI. CDR3 DNA sequence: TGTGCCAGCTCACTACAAAGCAGGGGGCTAGAGTCTGGAAACACCATATATTTT. It codes for CASSLQSRGLESGNTIYF. The whole variable domain, remainder taken from reference TRBV18 and TRBJ1-3, is NAGVMQNPRHLVRRRGQEARLRCSPMKGHSHVYWYRQLPEEGLKFMVYLQKENIIDESGMPKERFSAEFPKEGPSILRIQQVVRGDSAAYFCASSLQSRGLESGNTIYFGEGSWLTVV.

This CDR3 is CASSFLPGTGHAYGYTF. Written as DNA, the CDR3 is TGTGCCAGCAGCTTCCTCCCCGGGACAGGGCACGCCTATGGCTACACCTTC. V usage is TRBV5-8 and J usage is TRBJ1-2, with 9 nucleotides matching TRBD1. Germline CDR1 is SGHTS and CDR2 is YDEGEE. The CDR3 is 17 residues long. V lost 2 bases to trimming and J lost 4 bases; unmatched junction nucleotides: 12.

The J gene is TRBJ1-4, the V gene TRBV19, with 11 bases lining up with TRBD1. The ends lost 6 bases at V and 3 bases at J; junction bases unmatched: 9. This CDR3 region has 17 residues. Germline V gene lookup returns CDR1 LNHDA and CDR2 SQIVND (reference sequence). CDR3 residues: CASSRTGQGAANEKLFF. The DNA of the CDR3 is TGTGCCAGTAGCAGGACCGGACAGGGGGCGGCTAATGAAAAACTGTTTTTT.

The chain couples TRBV6-5 to TRBJ2-7; D might be TRBD1 (5 bases). The CDR3 is 15 amino acids. Germline V gives CDR1 MNHEY, CDR2 SVGAGI. Trimming shortened V by 2 bases and J by 2 bases, and 13 bases separated the two germline ends. The CDR3 spells CASSYRGRPPYEQYF. The DNA of the CDR3 is TGTGCCAGCAGTTACAGGGGCCGCCCCCCCTACGAGCAGTACTTC.

The chain joins TRBV1 to TRBJ2-7; the table calls TRBD2, which could not be checked here. TRBV1 is a known pseudogene. CDR3 size: 16 residues. The DNA for the CDR3 is TGCACCAGCAGCCCTCGAGCGGGCCATATCCGATACGAGCAGTACTTC. Its translation is CTSSPRAGHIRYEQYF.

The chain combines TRBV10-1 with TRBJ1-5, with 9 bases identical to TRBD1. Germline V lookup: CDR1 WNHNN, CDR2 SYGVQD (reference sequence). The CDR3 runs 16 residues. The J segment lost 7 bases and the V segment lost 3 bases, leaving 10 bases of the junction unmatched. CDR3: CASSDGTGMGKQPQHF. CDR3 in DNA: TGCGCCAGCAGTGACGGGACAGGGATGGGGAAGCAGCCCCAGCATTTT.

This clone was observed a single time. This same CDR3 is encoded by further DNA sequences in the sample. The DNA for the CDR3 is TGTGCCAGCTCACCAACAGGGGGCGACTATGGCTACACCTTC. Protein: CASSPTGGDYGYTF. The V gene is TRBV18, the J gene TRBJ1-2; 9 bases match TRBD1. The CDR3 loop spans 14 amino acids. Germline-derived CDR1 and CDR2 are KGHSH and LQKENI. V lost 2 bases, J lost 3 bases, and 1 base stayed unmatched.